This T cell receptor beta chain appears in the sequencing data of a study of low-dose radiotherapy and immunotherapy resistance in tumors. Across the whole study: Administration of intravenous cyclophosphamide at 200 mg/m2 took place every two weeks, one day before radiation and immunotherapy.

This clonotype was seen many times. Alpha- and beta-chain coverage of first-strand cDNA came from TRAV- and TRBV-specific primers. TCRs were amplified for approximately 22 PCR cycles with a constant-region primer and V-primer adapter. In vitro transcription served to amplify the isolated mRNA. TCRdb itself ran the reads through MiXCR, one entry per CDR3 protein. The sample lists under 95,000 distinct CDR3 sequences; around 17% were seen once. Time point specified: after trial treatment. Treatment defined: LDRT plus nivolumab, ipilimumab, low-dose cyclophosphamide and aspirin (RACIN trial). Treatment of the donors consisted of nivolumab and ipilimumab (plus aspirin, low-dose cyclophosphamide and low-dose radiotherapy). Trimming shortened V by 2 bases and J by 1 base, and 11 bases separated the two germline ends. Germline CDR1 and CDR2: MNHEY and SMNVEV (reference sequence). CDR3 length: 15 residues.

This sequence originates from a male donor with prostate cancer. This specimen was PBMCs, taken after low-dose radiotherapy plus immunotherapy. The J gene is TRBJ1-1, the V gene TRBV27, with a weak D call TRBD1 (6 bases). Here the CDR3 reads CASSLRGRGNTEAFF. As DNA, the CDR3 is TGTGCCAGCAGTTTACGGGGGCGCGGGAACACTGAAGCTTTCTTT.